Listed below are T cell receptor beta chains from one sample, sequenced in a study of T cell changes during pregnancy in multiple sclerosis. The assay was immunoSEQ multiplex PCR, and TCRdb's table has in-frame clones only and misses some. The table lists almost 55,000 clones, more than 75% of them singletons. Sequenced material: CD8+ T cells from peripheral blood mononuclear cells, taken before pregnancy. These TCRs come from a female donor with multiple sclerosis, enrolled in a pregnancy study. Both conserved end residues are part of each CDR3. D genes are given only for firm matches. A row's size may be missing; if present it is once, few, many or a size class.

D gene | J gene | clone size | V gene | CDR3 protein | CDR3 DNA
. | TRBJ1-2 | once | TRBV6-1 | CASSQPGDSTGYTF | TGTGCCAGCAGTCAGCCCGGCGACAGCACTGGCTACACCTTC
. | TRBJ1-5 | . | TRBV19 | CASSIDLSRGGQPQHF | TGTGCCAGTAGTATAGATCTATCCAGGGGCGGTCAGCCCCAGCATTTT
. | TRBJ1-2 | once | TRBV7-9 | CASSLSSADGYTF | TGTGCCAGCAGCTTAAGTTCGGCGGATGGCTACACCTTC
. | TRBJ2-4 | . | TRBV27 | CASSRGTSKNIQYF | TGTGCCAGCAGTCGCGGGACCTCCAAAAACATTCAGTACTTC
. | TRBJ2-2 | . | TRBV9 | CASTYGAGELFF | TGTGCCAGCACCTACGGGGCCGGGGAGCTGTTTTTT
. | TRBJ2-3 | . | TRBV6-5 | CASRAGTDTQYF | TGTGCCAGCCGAGCGGGCACAGATACGCAGTATTTT
. | TRBJ1-5 | . | TRBV7-6 | CASSLGPSNQPQHF | TGTGCCAGCAGCTTAGGTCCCAGTAATCAGCCCCAGCATTTT
. | TRBJ2-7 | . | TRBV27 | CASSLRGPGVTYEQYF | TGTGCCAGCAGTTTAAGGGGACCGGGGGTAACCTACGAGCAGTACTTC
TRBD1 | TRBJ1-2 | . | TRBV11-2 | CASSLGPPGQGLLNYGYTF | TGTGCCAGCAGCTTAGGCCCTCCGGGACAGGGCCTCCTTAACTATGGCTACACCTTC
TRBD2 | TRBJ2-3 | . | TRBV5-4 | CASSNLWAGVSPSTDTQYF | TGTGCCAGCAGCAACCTTTGGGCGGGGGTTAGCCCTAGCACAGATACGCAGTATTTT
. | TRBJ2-1 | . | TRBV6-1 | CASSDPVYNEQFF | TGTGCCAGCAGTGACCCAGTCTACAATGAGCAGTTCTTC
. | TRBJ2-2 | . | TRBV25-1 | CASSGYKRSTGELFF | TGTGCCAGCAGTGGGTACAAGAGGAGCACCGGGGAGCTGTTTTTT
. | TRBJ1-2 | few | TRBV2 | CASSEAAGYTF | TGTGCCAGCAGTGAAGCGGCCGGCTACACCTTC
. | TRBJ1-1 | . | TRBV15 | CATSRDLREAFF | TGTGCCACCAGCAGAGATCTGCGAGAAGCTTTCTTT
. | TRBJ1-6 | . | TRBV7-3 | CASSSPRRGRNSPLHF | TGTGCCAGCAGCTCGCCTCGTCGGGGTCGTAATTCACCCCTCCACTTT
TRBD1 | TRBJ2-7 | . | TRBV9 | CASNRDRGTDEQYF | TGTGCCAGCAACCGGGACAGGGGCACTGACGAGCAGTACTTC